This T cell receptor beta chain was obtained from a study of blood T cell repertoires in COVID-19. Turning to the study itself: COVID-19 samples collected from the United States, Italy and Spain covered acute and convalescent phases.

V lost 5 bases and J 0 bases, leaving 10 bases between the germline ends. This CDR3 is 15 amino acids long. The germline gives CDR1 MNHEY, CDR2 SMNVEV (reference sequence). In the original processing: Reference gene primer amplification gave estimated nucleated cell counts. Clones were sequenced by immunoSEQ multiplex PCR, and TCRdb holds only the in-frame ones, with some missing. That table supplies the V and J calls and clone size; D and trimming were determined from the DNA. The table has hundreds of thousands of clones, 87% seen once. The chain joins TRBV27 to TRBJ1-4; the D gene is possibly TRBD1 (5 bases). This TCR was sampled from a woman aged 18-29 years who had recovered from COVID-19. Sequenced sample: peripheral blood. For the CDR3, the DNA is TGTGCCAGCAGTCCCGAGACAGCAACTAATGAAAAACTGTTTTTT. Amino acids: CASSPETATNEKLFF. Looking up the rest from reference TRBV27 and TRBJ1-4 gives the full variable domain: EAQVTQNPRYLITVTGKKLTVTCSQNMNHEYMSWYRQDPGLGLRQIYYSMNVEVTDKGDVPEGYKVSRKEKRNFPLILESPSPNQTSLYFCASSPETATNEKLFFGSGTQLSVL.